Listed here are 6 T cell receptor beta chains from one sample, sequenced in a study of memory CD4+ T cells and cytomegalovirus serostatus. The sort gate was single viable CD3+CD4+CD8-CD45RO+ cells for memory CD4+ T cells. Generated by immunoSEQ multiplex PCR, the TCRdb table keeps only in-frame clones and is missing some. Here the sample spans roughly 45,000 clones, 65% to 80% being singletons. Material: memory CD4+ T cells from blood. Receptor source: an adult in good health and CMV-seronegative.

The CDR3 region is CASSWGRGTTDTQYF. Here the CDR3 DNA reads TGTGCCAGCAGCTGGGGCAGGGGCACCACAGATACGCAGTATTTT. J is TRBJ2-3 and V is TRBV5-5; TRBD1 might be the D (6 bases). Trimming removed 3 bases at V and 2 bases at J, with 13 bases between. The CDR3 covers 15 residues. Per the germline V gene, CDR1 is SGHKS and CDR2 is YYEKEE (reference sequence).

Regarding this clone: Compared with germline, one end of the junction differs, possibly owing to a read error. The J gene is TRBJ1-6, the V gene TRBV4-1; no firm D call. Germline loops: CDR1 MGHRA, CDR2 YSYEKL. This CDR3 comprises 18 residues. CDR3 DNA sequence: TGCGCCAGCGGCCAAGATACTGCCGTATCACGACCTAATTCACCCCTCCACTTT. Translating it yields CASGQDTAVSRPNSPLHF.

The chain uses TRBV27 and TRBJ1-5; no clear D gene. CDR1 and CDR2 from the germline V gene are MNHEY and SMNVEV (reference sequence). V lost 1 base, J lost 6 bases, and 10 bases lay in between. The CDR3 spans 14 residues. For the CDR3, the DNA is TGTGCCAGCAGTTTATATGGGGAAGCTCAGCCCCAGCATTTT. Translating gives CASSLYGEAQPQHF.

The rearrangement links TRBV5-4 to TRBJ1-1; D is uncertain. CDR1 SGHNT and CDR2 YYREEE come from the germline V gene (reference sequence). The CDR3 covers 12 residues. V was shortened by 6 bases and J by 0 bases, with 6 bases between the two germline ends. CDR3 bases: TGTGCCAGCACCAGCATGAACACTGAAGCTTTCTTT. Translation gives CASTSMNTEAFF.

This clone was seen a few times. The chain links TRBV30 to TRBJ1-1; D is possibly TRBD1 (5 bases). The V end lost 0 bases, the J end lost 5 bases, and 10 bases lay between the germline ends. Germline V gene lookup returns CDR1 GTSNPN and CDR2 SVGIG (reference sequence). The CDR3 consists of 13 residues. The CDR3 DNA reads as TGTGCCTGGAGTGTACCGGGGGGGACTGAAGCTTTCTTT. Translating gives CAWSVPGGTEAFF.

This clone showed up just a few times. The chain combines TRBV6-1 with TRBJ2-6; D is possibly TRBD2 (5 bases). V was pared by 3 bases and J by 1 base, with 16 bases between. Germline lookup yields CDR1 MNHNS and CDR2 SASEGT. The CDR3 is made up of 18 amino acids. The DNA of the CDR3 is TGTGCCAGCAGTGATCCAACTAGGATTGAATCTGGGGCCAACGTCCTGACTTTC. This gives the protein CASSDPTRIESGANVLTF.